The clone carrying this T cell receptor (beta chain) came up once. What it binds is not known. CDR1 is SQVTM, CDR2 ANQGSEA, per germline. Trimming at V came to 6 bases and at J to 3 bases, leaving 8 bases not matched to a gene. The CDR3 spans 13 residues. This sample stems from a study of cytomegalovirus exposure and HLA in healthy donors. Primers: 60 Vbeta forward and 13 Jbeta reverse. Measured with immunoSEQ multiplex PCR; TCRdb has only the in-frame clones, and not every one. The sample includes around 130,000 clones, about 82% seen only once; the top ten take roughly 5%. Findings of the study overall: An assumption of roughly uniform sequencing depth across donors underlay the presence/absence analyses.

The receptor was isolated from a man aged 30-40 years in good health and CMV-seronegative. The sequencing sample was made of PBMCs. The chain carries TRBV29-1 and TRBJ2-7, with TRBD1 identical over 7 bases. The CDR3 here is CSVTDYRGYEQYF. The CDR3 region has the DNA TGCAGCGTAACCGACTACAGGGGCTACGAGCAGTACTTC.